The rows below give T cell receptor beta chains drawn from one sample of a study of OX40 agonist ivuxolimab in advanced cancers. Using immunoSEQ multiplex PCR, the repertoire was profiled, and TCRdb retains in-frame clones only, with some absent. The sample has 65,000 to 100,000 clones, roughly 94% seen once. Sequencing was performed on CD4+ or CD8+ T cells sorted from blood, taken in a trial of the OX40 agonist ivuxolimab. These receptor sequences come from an adult with an advanced solid tumor such as melanoma, head and neck, liver or kidney cancer. The CDR3 runs from the conserved cysteine through the conserved F or W. D genes are given only for firm matches. Where a row states a size, it is once, few, many or the class of an expanded clone; other rows omit it.

>TRBD1|TRBV7-8|.|TRBJ2-5
TGTGCCAGCAGCTTAGCTCAGGGGGCTGAGACCCAGTACTTC
CASSLAQGAETQYF
>TRBD1|TRBV19|once|TRBJ2-6
TGTGCCAGTAGTACCCGTCGGGACAGAAGAGTCTCTGGGGCCAACGTCCTGACTTTC
CASSTRRDRRVSGANVLTF
>TRBD2|TRBV7-9|.|TRBJ2-3
TGTGCCAGCAGCTACCCCCAGCGGGAGGGCACAGATACGCAGTATTTT
CASSYPQREGTDTQYF
>.|TRBV6-1|.|TRBJ1-1
TGTGCCAGCAGTGAGGGATTTCAAGGCACTGAAGCTTTCTTT
CASSEGFQGTEAFF
>.|TRBV29-1|.|TRBJ1-2
TGCAGCGCCTTGAATGAGGGACGTGGCAGGACGGGGCCTAACTATGGCTACACCTTC
CSALNEGRGRTGPNYGYTF
>.|TRBV7-6|.|TRBJ2-3
TGTGCCAGCAGCTTAGAGGCGGGTAGCACAGATACGCAGTATTTT
CASSLEAGSTDTQYF
>.|TRBV4-3|.|TRBJ2-1
TGCGCCAGCAGCCAAGATTTGCAGCGCGGGACAGATGAGCAGTTCTTC
CASSQDLQRGTDEQFF
>.|TRBV5-5|.|TRBJ2-2
TGTGCCAGCAGCTTCGGGGCAGGCAGCACCGGGGAGCTGTTTTTT
CASSFGAGSTGELFF
>.|TRBV4-3|few|TRBJ2-7
TGCGCCAGCAGCCAAGAGGAAGGAAACGAGCAGTACTTC
CASSQEEGNEQYF
>TRBD1|TRBV7-9|.|TRBJ2-7
TGTGCCAGCAGCTCCCACCGAAAGACAGGGTACGAGCAGTACTTC
CASSSHRKTGYEQYF
>TRBD2|TRBV5-1|.|TRBJ2-7
TGCGCCAGCAGCTTCGGGGCTAGCGGGGGTTACGAGCAGTACTTC
CASSFGASGGYEQYF
>.|TRBV6-5|few|TRBJ1-5
TGTGCCAGCAGTTTAGGGGGGGGCAATCAGCCCCAGCATTTT
CASSLGGGNQPQHF
>.|TRBV9|.|TRBJ2-5
TGTGCCAGCAGCGTAGGCCCGGGTTGGGAGGAGACCCAGTACTTC
CASSVGPGWEETQYF
>.|TRBV2|.|TRBJ2-7
TGTGCCAGCAGTGAAGCGTGGGGGCGGGACTACGAGCAGTACTTC
CASSEAWGRDYEQYF
>.|TRBV7-2|.|TRBJ2-1
TGTGCCAGCAGCAACGGCTACAATGAGCAGTTCTTC
CASSNGYNEQFF
>.|TRBV5-6|.|TRBJ1-2
TGTGCCAGCAGCTACCGACGCCGGACGAGCTATGGCTACACCTTC
CASSYRRRTSYGYTF
>.|TRBV27|.|TRBJ2-7
TGTGCCAGCAGTTTAGGGCAGGGCCTCTACGAGCAGTACTTC
CASSLGQGLYEQYF
>TRBD1|TRBV27|.|TRBJ2-7
TGTGCCAGCAGTTCCTACAGGGGCCAATACGAGCAGTACTTC
CASSSYRGQYEQYF
>TRBD2|TRBV27|.|TRBJ2-7
TGTGCCAGCAGTTCGTCCGGGACTAGCGGTTTATACGAGCAGTACTTC
CASSSSGTSGLYEQYF
>.|TRBV19|.|TRBJ1-1
TGTGCCAGTAAGGTCGGGGGAGGGACTGAAGCTTTCTTT
CASKVGGGTEAFF
>TRBD2|TRBV28|.|TRBJ2-7
TGTGCCAGCAGCTCCCGACTAGCGGGGGGCACGTACGAGCAGTACTTC
CASSSRLAGGTYEQYF
>.|TRBV6-6|.|TRBJ2-7
TGTGCCAGCAGTTACTCGAAGGCCTCCTACGAGCAGTACTTC
CASSYSKASYEQYF
>.|TRBV9|.|TRBJ2-7
TGTGCCAGCAGCGAGGACACAGAACTTGCTTACGAGCAGTACTTC
CASSEDTELAYEQYF
>.|TRBV10-3|.|TRBJ1-5
TGTGCCATCAGTGGGGCAGCAGATAGCAATCAGCCCCAGCATTTT
CAISGAADSNQPQHF
>TRBD1|TRBV6-5|.|TRBJ2-5
TGTGCCAGCAGTTACGACAGGGGGGGCGGAGAGACCCAGTACTTC
CASSYDRGGGETQYF
>TRBD1|TRBV19|.|TRBJ1-1
TGTGCCAGTAGACCACAGGGGGCTGGCACTGAAGCTTTCTTT
CASRPQGAGTEAFF
>.|TRBV7-6|.|TRBJ2-1
TGTGCCAGCAGCTTACGGCTGGGGGAGTCCTACAATGAGCAGTTCTTC
CASSLRLGESYNEQFF
>.|TRBV7-8|.|TRBJ1-5
TGTGCCAGCAGCTTAGCGATAGGACAGCCCGATCAGCCCCAGCATTTT
CASSLAIGQPDQPQHF
>TRBD1|TRBV9|.|TRBJ1-5
TGTGCCAGCAGCGTGGGGACAGGTCAGCCCCAGCATTTT
CASSVGTGQPQHF
>.|TRBV9|once|TRBJ2-3
TGTGCCAGCAGCGGACTGGACGCTCCTGAGGGAACGCAGTATTTT
CASSGLDAPEGTQYF
>.|TRBV5-1|.|TRBJ2-6
TGCGCCAGCAGCTTGGAAGGTACTAGCTCTGGGGCCAACGTCCTGACTTTC
CASSLEGTSSGANVLTF
>TRBD1|TRBV27|.|TRBJ2-1
TGTGCCAGCAGTCCACGACAGGGGCCGGCCAATGAGCAGTTCTTC
CASSPRQGPANEQFF
>.|TRBV6-1|.|TRBJ2-7
TGTGCCAGCAGTGGAGGGAGCTCCTACGAGCAGTACTTC
CASSGGSSYEQYF
>.|TRBV5-1|.|TRBJ2-1
TGCGCCAGCAGCTTGAGCCCCCCGGAGCAGTTCTTC
CASSLSPPEQFF
>.|TRBV9|once|TRBJ2-7
TGTGCCAGCAGCGTAGGGCCCAGCTCCTACGAGCAGTACTTC
CASSVGPSSYEQYF
>.|TRBV6-1|.|TRBJ1-5
TGTGCCAGCAGTGAATTGGGCCATCAGCCCCAGCATTTT
CASSELGHQPQHF
>.|TRBV28|.|TRBJ2-7
TGTGCCAGCAGAAAGTCGGGCAGGCCGACCTACGAGCAGCACTTC
CASRKSGRPTYEQHF
>TRBD1|TRBV7-3|few|TRBJ2-2
TGTGCCAGCAGCCCCCTGACAGGGGCTCACACCGGGGAGCTGTTTTTT
CASSPLTGAHTGELFF
>.|TRBV2|.|TRBJ1-5
TGTGCCAGCAGCGCCTCCCAACAGGCATATAGCAATCAGCCCCAGCATTTT
CASSASQQAYSNQPQHF
>TRBD2|TRBV19|.|TRBJ2-1
TGTGCCAGCAATAGCGGGGGGAGCTCCTACAATGAGCAGTTCTTC
CASNSGGSSYNEQFF
>.|TRBV28|.|TRBJ1-6
TGTGCCAGCAGTACCCGCGCCGGGAGCTCCTATAATTCACCCCTCCACTTT
CASSTRAGSSYNSPLHF
>.|TRBV7-6|.|TRBJ2-3
TGTGCCATACGGCAGAGGACAGATACGCAGTATTTT
CAIRQRTDTQYF
>.|TRBV30|.|TRBJ1-1
TGTGCCTGGAGTAGAAATGGGAACACTGAAGCTTTCTTT
CAWSRNGNTEAFF
>.|TRBV27|.|TRBJ2-2
TGTGCCAGCAGTTTATCGGGCGTCGGGGAGCTGTTTTTT
CASSLSGVGELFF
>TRBD2|TRBV7-6|.|TRBJ2-1
TGTGCCAGCAGCCCCGGGACTAGCGTCGGTGAGCAGTTCTTC
CASSPGTSVGEQFF
>.|TRBV7-8|.|TRBJ2-5
TGTGCCAGCAGCTTAGGTGGAAGGGGCGGGGAGACCCAGTACTTC
CASSLGGRGGETQYF
>.|TRBV5-4|.|TRBJ2-7
TGTGCCAGCAGCTTGGAAGACAGTGACTACGAGCAGTACTTC
CASSLEDSDYEQYF